Listed here are 21 T cell receptor beta chains from one sample, sequenced in a study of cytomegalovirus exposure and HLA in healthy donors (dated by TCRdb to 2017 to 2019). Library preparation used the immunoSEQ multiplex PCR assay. The multiplex PCR relied on a mix of 60 forward primers for TCR Vbeta segments and 13 reverse primers for TCR Jbeta segments. The table comes from immuneACCESS by way of TCRdb, which keeps in-frame sequences with V and J called. Part of the clones is missing from these tables; in studies checked, under half for an unresolved V gene and the rest for unknown reasons. The sample contains about 130,000 clones, 17% of them found a single time. Together, the top ten hold approximately 2.9% of the sample. Material: PBMCs. These receptors all stem from a female donor in good health and CMV-seropositive.

This clone has a handful of counts. The chain uses TRBV6-5 and TRBJ1-6; D perhaps matches TRBD1 (5 bases). V dropped 1 base and J dropped 7 bases, with 11 bases sitting between them. This CDR3 is built from 15 residues. CDR1 MNHEY and CDR2 SVGAGI come from the germline V gene. The chain's CDR3 is CASSYFSGLNSPLHF. CDR3 coding DNA: TGTGCCAGCAGTTACTTTTCAGGGTTAAATTCACCCCTCCACTTT.

The chain carries TRBV6-5 and TRBJ1-1; D may be TRBD1 (6 bases). The CDR3 consists of 12 residues. Per germline, CDR1 MNHEY and CDR2 SVGAGI. The V end was cut by 6 bases, the J end by 7 bases, with 12 bases between. The CDR3, as DNA: TGTGCCAGCAGCACAGGGTTGAGTGAAGCTTTCTTT. The encoded protein is CASSTGLSEAFF.

This clone was found a few times. The chain recombines TRBV5-1 with TRBJ2-3, with 10 bases matching TRBD2. V lost 6 bases and J lost 1; bases outside the gene matches: 11. The CDR3 covers 17 residues. Germline assignment: CDR1 SGHRS and CDR2 YFSETQ. CDR3 nucleotides: TGCGCCAGCAACCCCTTAGCGGGGGGCATGGGCACAGATACGCAGTATTTT. Translated, it gives CASNPLAGGMGTDTQYF.

A few counts support this clone. This chain joins TRBV27 and TRBJ1-3; 12 nucleotides line up with TRBD1. Trimming cost V 5 bases and J 7 bases; bases outside gene matches: 15. Germline CDR1 is MNHEY and CDR2 is SMNVEV (reference sequence). This CDR3 is built from 18 residues. The CDR3 protein is CASSAEGQGAWRMNTIYF. CDR3 nucleotide sequence: TGTGCCAGCAGTGCCGAGGGACAGGGGGCATGGAGGATGAACACCATATATTTT.

This clone was seen a few times. The rearrangement links TRBV11-2 to TRBJ2-7; perhaps TRBD1 as D (6 bases). Germline V lookup: CDR1 SGHAT, CDR2 FQNNGV. The CDR3 contains 13 residues. V lost 4 bases and J lost 5, with 12 bases in between. The CDR3 nucleotides read TGTGCCAGCAGCTGGGACAAGGAGAACGAGCAGTACTTC. Amino acid sequence: CASSWDKENEQYF.

This clone has only a few counts. The rearrangement uses TRBV6-6 and TRBJ1-5; tentative D call: TRBD1 (6 bases). The V gene lost 0 bases and the J gene lost 0 bases, with 9 bases spanning the gap. CDR1 and CDR2 (germline): MNHNY, SVGAGI (reference sequence). CDR3 size: 16 residues. CDR3 protein: CASSYSMGASNQPQHF. Written as DNA, the CDR3 is TGTGCCAGCAGTTACTCGATGGGGGCTAGCAATCAGCCCCAGCATTTT.

About this clone: Germline is not matched at one junction end, which may reflect a read error. The sample holds other DNA sequences that translate to the same CDR3. The V call is TRBV30, the J call TRBJ1-1; 8 bases align to TRBD1. The CDR3 has 13 amino acids. Germline CDR1 GTSNPN, CDR2 SVGIG (reference sequence). CDR3 nucleotides: TGTGCCGGCCTATCGGACAGGGCCACTGAGGCTTTCTTT. It codes for CAGLSDRATEAFF.

The genes are TRBV7-3 and TRBJ2-1; D is unclear. The ends were cut back, 1 base at V and 0 bases at J, with 7 bases in the middle. The CDR3 sequence is 15 residues long. Germline V lookup: CDR1 SGHTA, CDR2 FQGTGA. CDR3 protein: CASSLRWSSYNEQFF. DNA of the CDR3: TGTGCCAGCAGCTTAAGATGGAGCTCCTACAATGAGCAGTTCTTC. The variable domain in full, completed from reference TRBV7-3 and TRBJ2-1, reads GAGVSQTPSNKVTEKGKYVELRCDPISGHTALYWYRQSLGQGPEFLIYFQGTGAADDSGLPNDRFFAVRPEGSVSTLKIQRTERGDSAVYLCASSLRWSSYNEQFFGPGTRLTVL.

The J gene is TRBJ1-3, the V gene TRBV2; D is unclear. Trimming pared 6 bases from V and 3 bases from J, leaving 15 bases between. Germline V CDR1 and CDR2: SNHLY, FYNNEI. The CDR3 spans 15 residues. In DNA, the CDR3 is TGTGCCAGCAGCCCACTCTGGCCGGGTGGAAACACCATATATTTT. Its protein is CASSPLWPGGNTIYF.

In this sample, this clone turned up a few times. The genes are TRBV14 and TRBJ2-2; D is unresolved. This CDR3 is built from 14 residues. Germline CDR1 reads SGHDN; CDR2 reads FVKESK. V lost 1 base, J lost 5 bases, and 8 bases lay in between. The CDR3 sequence is CASSQGLGTGELFF. For the CDR3, the DNA is TGTGCCAGCAGCCAAGGACTCGGAACCGGGGAGCTGTTTTTT.

This clone has just a few counts. This chain uses TRBV5-1 with TRBJ1-1, with a weak D call TRBD1 (6 bases). The CDR3 is 15 amino acids. Germline lookup yields CDR1 SGHRS and CDR2 YFSETQ. V lost 6 bases, J lost 5 bases, and 20 bases lay in between. The CDR3 loop is CASIPTEGEGTEAFF. The DNA for the CDR3 is TGCGCCAGCATTCCAACAGAGGGGGAAGGGACTGAAGCTTTCTTT.

This clone was observed a handful of times. The chain uses TRBV25-1 and TRBJ2-1; D ambiguous. This CDR3 spans 13 amino acids. Germline values: CDR1 MGHDK, CDR2 SYGVNS. V lost 6 bases, J lost 10 bases, and 16 bases lay in between. The CDR3 reads CASSATPSSEQFF. The DNA of the CDR3 is TGTGCCAGCAGCGCAACCCCTTCGAGCGAGCAGTTCTTC.

This clone was counted between two and nine times. This chain uses TRBV15 with TRBJ2-7; possibly TRBD1 for D (6 bases). V dropped 5 bases and J dropped 3 bases, with 14 bases sitting between them. This CDR3 has 14 amino acids. CDR1 is LNHNV and CDR2 is YYDKDF in the germline V gene (reference sequence). CDR3 region: CATSPDSVIYEQYF. The CDR3 nucleotides are TGTGCCACCAGCCCGGACAGCGTGATCTACGAGCAGTACTTC.

This clone has a handful of counts. The chain joins TRBV4-3 to TRBJ2-1; 7 bases align to TRBD2. Germline V gene sequence: CDR1 LGHNA, CDR2 YSLEER. The CDR3 has 18 residues. V lost 0 bases to trimming and J lost 2 bases; unmatched junction nucleotides: 10. For the CDR3, the DNA is TGCGCCAGCAGCCAAGATACGCTAGCGGAAACTACCTACAATGAGCAGTTCTTC. The encoded protein is CASSQDTLAETTYNEQFF.

The chain carries TRBV27 and TRBJ2-2; D gene unclear. In germline, CDR1 is MNHEY, CDR2 SMNVEV (reference sequence). V lost 3 bases and J 4 bases, leaving 6 bases between the germline ends. CDR3 length: 13 amino acids. The CDR3 is CASSFIPTGELFF. The DNA of the CDR3 is TGTGCCAGCAGTTTTATTCCCACCGGGGAGCTGTTTTTT.

CDR3 amino acids: CASSSILYGTTNTGELFF. The DNA of the CDR3 is TGTGCCAGCAGCTCAATCCTGTACGGGACAACGAACACCGGGGAGCTGTTTTTT. The gene calls are TRBV5-6 and TRBJ2-2; D perhaps matches TRBD1 (6 bases). The CDR3 runs 18 residues. CDR1 SGHDT and CDR2 YYEEEE come from the germline V gene. With 3 bases removed from V and 0 bases from J, the gap between germline ends came to 18 bases.

The chain combines TRBV30 with TRBJ1-2; D perhaps matches TRBD1 (6 bases). Per germline, CDR1 GTSNPN and CDR2 SVGIG (reference sequence). Deletions cut 0 bases from V and 6 bases from J, with 17 bases between. The CDR3 runs to 15 residues. The CDR3 DNA reads as TGTGCCTGGAGTGTACCCGGCCTCAACAGGGATGGCTACACCTTC. The encoded protein is CAWSVPGLNRDGYTF.

The chain is built from TRBV10-2 and TRBJ1-2, with D unclear. CDR3 length: 15 amino acids. Germline CDR1 and CDR2: WSHSY and SAAADI. Trimming stripped 3 bases from V and 6 bases from J, with 17 bases between. The CDR3 is CASSEYYMASDGYTF. The CDR3 nucleotides read TGCGCCAGCAGTGAATATTATATGGCCAGCGATGGCTACACCTTC.

The rearrangement links TRBV28 to TRBJ1-5; 7 positions match TRBD1. Germline V gene sequence: CDR1 MDHEN, CDR2 SYDVKM. This CDR3 has 17 amino acids. The V gene end was trimmed by 4 bases and the J gene end by 0 bases; junction bases not matched to a gene: 9. CDR3 loop: CASSSPGTEFSNQPQHF. The CDR3 region has the DNA TGTGCCAGCAGTTCCCCAGGGACAGAGTTTAGCAATCAGCCCCAGCATTTT.

This clone was counted only a few times. This chain links TRBV4-2 with TRBJ2-7; 11 nucleotides match TRBD1. The germline CDR1 and CDR2 sequences are LGHNA and YNFKEQ. The trim removed 4 bases at V and 2 bases at J, leaving 4 bases unmatched. The CDR3 is made up of 15 amino acids. The CDR3 region has the DNA TGTGCCAGCAGCCTGTTGGGACAGGGGGCCTACGAGCAGTACTTC. Protein: CASSLLGQGAYEQYF.

The CDR3 spells CASSQSGGTAEAFF. For the CDR3, the DNA is TGTGCCAGCAGCCAGTCGGGGGGAACAGCTGAAGCTTTCTTT. J is TRBJ1-1 and V is TRBV5-6; possibly TRBD1 for D (5 bases). This CDR3 is built from 14 residues. Germline-derived CDR1 and CDR2 are SGHDT and YYEEEE. Trimming removed 4 bases at V and 6 bases at J, with 16 bases between.